The following is a TCR beta chain sequence with its context. Antigen specificity is unknown. Mismatch with germline at one junction end may stem from a read error. The sample is drawn from a study of post-analysis software for immune sequencing data. Across the whole study: In terms of disease course, relapsing-remitting, secondary progressive and progressive-relapsing multiple sclerosis were included. Study-wide points: Controls showed significantly higher normalized Chao1 diversity than did multiple sclerosis patients. Elevated frequency relative to controls characterized several TRBV segments in patients, TRBV5-6, TRBV5-1 and TRBV20-1 among them.

Included in the TCR beta cDNA libraries were unique molecular identifiers. Starting from about 0.98 to 11 million T cells, the study yielded 460,000 or so cDNA molecules. Using its own MiXCR run on the PCR reads, TCRdb lists one record per CDR3 protein. The sample includes hundreds of thousands of distinct CDR3 sequences, approximately 30% of them seen just once. Germline V gives CDR1 MNHEY, CDR2 SMNVEV (reference sequence). The CDR3 sequence is 15 residues long. The sequence was obtained from a girl aged 5-17 years with multiple sclerosis. Sample: blood. The chain combines TRBV27 with TRBJ1-1; D not certain. The CDR3 DNA is TGCGCCAGCAGTTTATCGCGTAGGATGAACACTGAAGCTTTCTTT. It is translated as CASSLSRRMNTEAFF.